This T cell receptor beta chain was retrieved from a study of blood T cells in healthy people across ages. With regard to this clonotype: The antigen is unknown.

Alongside a J-beta primer mix, a sample-barcoded 5' primer served in a second PCR lasting roughly 7 to 12 cycles. From the 5' RACE reads, TCRdb called clonotypes with MiXCR, one entry per CDR3 protein. The data contain 1.5 million or so distinct CDR3 sequences, less than 45% of them singletons. Study results and limitations: Per million T cells, the diversity of TCR beta decreased roughly linearly as age advanced. Diversity was higher, and naive CD4+ cells more numerous, in long-lived donors than in aged donors.

The junction had 11 bases not matched to a gene; V was cut back by 5 bases and J by 9 bases. The CDR3 is made up of 15 amino acids. CDR1 is SGHAT and CDR2 is FQNNGV in the germline V gene. Every participating donor contributed roughly 10 milliliters of peripheral blood through a draw. The material sequenced was blood. The receptor comes from a woman aged 18-29 years in good health. The V and J genes are TRBV11-2 and TRBJ2-1; 9 nucleotides align to TRBD2. The CDR3 DNA follows: TGTGCCAGCAGCCTATTCCAGCGGGAGGTGAGTGAGCAGTTCTTC. It specifies CASSLFQREVSEQFF.